The next 4 T cell receptor beta chains were all read from a single sample in a study of blood T cell repertoires in COVID-19. Assay used: immunoSEQ multiplex PCR; TCRdb lists only in-frame clones, some missing. The table includes more than 45,000 clones, approximately 86% detected once. The specimen was peripheral blood. Source of these receptors: a man older than 75 in a cohort sampled during active COVID-19.

The chain links TRBV7-2 to TRBJ2-3; D perhaps matches TRBD2 (6 bases). The CDR3 has 13 residues. From germline, CDR1 is SGHTA and CDR2 FQGNSA. V lost 7 bases and J 6 bases, leaving 14 bases between the germline ends. The CDR3 nucleotides are TGTGCCAGCAACAATAGGGAGGTGGATACGCAGTATTTT. It is translated as CASNNREVDTQYF.

This chain connects TRBV9 to TRBJ2-4; maybe TRBD2 (5 bases). Germline CDR1 SGDLS, CDR2 YYNGEE. The CDR3 has 14 residues. The V and J ends lost 3 bases and 7 bases respectively, with 14 bases between them. CDR3 amino acids: CASSAGSLRNIQYF. The CDR3 region has the DNA TGTGCCAGCAGCGCGGGATCTCTCCGGAACATTCAGTACTTC.

The chain is built from TRBV5-6 and TRBJ2-6; D is perhaps TRBD1 (6 bases). The length of the CDR3 is 16 residues. Trimming left V 4 bases short and J 0 bases short, with 11 bases between. Germline V gene sequence: CDR1 SGHDT, CDR2 YYEEEE. CDR3 sequence (DNA): TGTGCCAGCAGCACCGACAGGCCCTCTGGGGCCAACGTCCTGACTTTC. This gives the protein CASSTDRPSGANVLTF.

This chain links TRBV6-2 or TRBV6-3 with TRBJ2-7, with D possibly matching TRBD1 (5 bases). This CDR3 contains 13 residues. Trimming took off 6 bases at V and 0 bases at J, with 9 bases between the two ends. Germline V gene sequence: CDR1 MNHEY, CDR2 SVGEGT. Here the CDR3 DNA reads TGTGCCAGCAGCGACAGTAGCTCCTACGAGCAGTACTTC. It translates to CASSDSSSYEQYF.